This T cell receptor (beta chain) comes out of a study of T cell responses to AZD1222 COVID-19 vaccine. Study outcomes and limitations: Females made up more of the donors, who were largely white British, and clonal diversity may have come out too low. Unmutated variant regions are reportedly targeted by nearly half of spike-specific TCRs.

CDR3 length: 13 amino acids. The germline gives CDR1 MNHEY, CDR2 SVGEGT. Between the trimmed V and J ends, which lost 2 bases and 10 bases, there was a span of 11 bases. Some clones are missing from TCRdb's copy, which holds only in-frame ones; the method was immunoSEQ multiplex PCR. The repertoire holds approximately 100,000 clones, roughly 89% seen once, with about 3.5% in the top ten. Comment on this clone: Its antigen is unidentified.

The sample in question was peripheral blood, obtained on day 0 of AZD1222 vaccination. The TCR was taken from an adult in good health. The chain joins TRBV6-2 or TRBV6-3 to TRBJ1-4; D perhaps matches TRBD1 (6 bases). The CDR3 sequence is CASSYARGGKLFF. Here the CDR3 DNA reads TGTGCCAGCAGTTACGCGAGGGGGGGAAAACTGTTTTTT.